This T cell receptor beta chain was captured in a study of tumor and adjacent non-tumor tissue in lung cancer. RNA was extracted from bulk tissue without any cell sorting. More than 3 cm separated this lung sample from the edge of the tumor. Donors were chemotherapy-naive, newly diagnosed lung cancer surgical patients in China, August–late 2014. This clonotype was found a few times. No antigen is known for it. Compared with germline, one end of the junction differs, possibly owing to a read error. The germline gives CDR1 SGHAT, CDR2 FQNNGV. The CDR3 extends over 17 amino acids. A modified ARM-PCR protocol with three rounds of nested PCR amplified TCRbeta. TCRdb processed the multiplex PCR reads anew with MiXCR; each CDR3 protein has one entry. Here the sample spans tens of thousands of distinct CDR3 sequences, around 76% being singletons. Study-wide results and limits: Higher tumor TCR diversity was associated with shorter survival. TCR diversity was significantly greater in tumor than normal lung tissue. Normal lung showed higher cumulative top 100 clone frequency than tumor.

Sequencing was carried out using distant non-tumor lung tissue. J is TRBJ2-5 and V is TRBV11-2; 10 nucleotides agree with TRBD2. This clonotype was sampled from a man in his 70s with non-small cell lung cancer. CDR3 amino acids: CASNLALAGGTQETQYF. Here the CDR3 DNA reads TGTGCCAGCAACTTAGCGTTAGCGGGGGGTACTCAAGAGACCCAGTATTTC.